This T cell receptor beta chain stems from a study of T-cell reconstitution after alpha-beta-depleted transplantation in children. The sample holds a few counts of this clonotype. What it recognizes is unknown. Findings and limits, study-wide: One year after transplant, T-cell counts and diversity came mostly from newly produced T cells. Several patients had high TCRbeta diversity at day 60; it came from surviving recipient T cells and thymic progenitors. The origin of alpha-beta T cells about two months after transplant was reportedly several hundred expanded graft clones.

Per the germline V gene, CDR1 is ENHRY and CDR2 is SYGVKD. The CDR3 runs to 13 residues. V was clipped by 9 bases and J by 9 bases; unmatched bases: 8. A library of TCRbeta sequences, prepared with unique molecular identifiers, was generated. Using its own MiXCR run on the PCR reads, TCRdb lists one record per CDR3 protein. The sample has roughly 420,000 distinct CDR3 sequences, 15% to 20% seen once; the top ten hold approximately 28%. V is TRBV10-3 and J is TRBJ1-6; 7 bases align to TRBD1. The origin of this receptor is a boy younger than two who had a stem cell transplant for Wiskott-Aldrich syndrome, so the T cells may come from the graft donor. The material sequenced was PBMCs, mostly from graft donor cells, taken 360 days after TCRalphabeta/CD19-depleted stem cell transplant. Here the CDR3 reads CAISGTVSSPLHF. CDR3 DNA sequence: TGTGCCATTAGCGGGACAGTTTCTTCACCCCTCCACTTT.